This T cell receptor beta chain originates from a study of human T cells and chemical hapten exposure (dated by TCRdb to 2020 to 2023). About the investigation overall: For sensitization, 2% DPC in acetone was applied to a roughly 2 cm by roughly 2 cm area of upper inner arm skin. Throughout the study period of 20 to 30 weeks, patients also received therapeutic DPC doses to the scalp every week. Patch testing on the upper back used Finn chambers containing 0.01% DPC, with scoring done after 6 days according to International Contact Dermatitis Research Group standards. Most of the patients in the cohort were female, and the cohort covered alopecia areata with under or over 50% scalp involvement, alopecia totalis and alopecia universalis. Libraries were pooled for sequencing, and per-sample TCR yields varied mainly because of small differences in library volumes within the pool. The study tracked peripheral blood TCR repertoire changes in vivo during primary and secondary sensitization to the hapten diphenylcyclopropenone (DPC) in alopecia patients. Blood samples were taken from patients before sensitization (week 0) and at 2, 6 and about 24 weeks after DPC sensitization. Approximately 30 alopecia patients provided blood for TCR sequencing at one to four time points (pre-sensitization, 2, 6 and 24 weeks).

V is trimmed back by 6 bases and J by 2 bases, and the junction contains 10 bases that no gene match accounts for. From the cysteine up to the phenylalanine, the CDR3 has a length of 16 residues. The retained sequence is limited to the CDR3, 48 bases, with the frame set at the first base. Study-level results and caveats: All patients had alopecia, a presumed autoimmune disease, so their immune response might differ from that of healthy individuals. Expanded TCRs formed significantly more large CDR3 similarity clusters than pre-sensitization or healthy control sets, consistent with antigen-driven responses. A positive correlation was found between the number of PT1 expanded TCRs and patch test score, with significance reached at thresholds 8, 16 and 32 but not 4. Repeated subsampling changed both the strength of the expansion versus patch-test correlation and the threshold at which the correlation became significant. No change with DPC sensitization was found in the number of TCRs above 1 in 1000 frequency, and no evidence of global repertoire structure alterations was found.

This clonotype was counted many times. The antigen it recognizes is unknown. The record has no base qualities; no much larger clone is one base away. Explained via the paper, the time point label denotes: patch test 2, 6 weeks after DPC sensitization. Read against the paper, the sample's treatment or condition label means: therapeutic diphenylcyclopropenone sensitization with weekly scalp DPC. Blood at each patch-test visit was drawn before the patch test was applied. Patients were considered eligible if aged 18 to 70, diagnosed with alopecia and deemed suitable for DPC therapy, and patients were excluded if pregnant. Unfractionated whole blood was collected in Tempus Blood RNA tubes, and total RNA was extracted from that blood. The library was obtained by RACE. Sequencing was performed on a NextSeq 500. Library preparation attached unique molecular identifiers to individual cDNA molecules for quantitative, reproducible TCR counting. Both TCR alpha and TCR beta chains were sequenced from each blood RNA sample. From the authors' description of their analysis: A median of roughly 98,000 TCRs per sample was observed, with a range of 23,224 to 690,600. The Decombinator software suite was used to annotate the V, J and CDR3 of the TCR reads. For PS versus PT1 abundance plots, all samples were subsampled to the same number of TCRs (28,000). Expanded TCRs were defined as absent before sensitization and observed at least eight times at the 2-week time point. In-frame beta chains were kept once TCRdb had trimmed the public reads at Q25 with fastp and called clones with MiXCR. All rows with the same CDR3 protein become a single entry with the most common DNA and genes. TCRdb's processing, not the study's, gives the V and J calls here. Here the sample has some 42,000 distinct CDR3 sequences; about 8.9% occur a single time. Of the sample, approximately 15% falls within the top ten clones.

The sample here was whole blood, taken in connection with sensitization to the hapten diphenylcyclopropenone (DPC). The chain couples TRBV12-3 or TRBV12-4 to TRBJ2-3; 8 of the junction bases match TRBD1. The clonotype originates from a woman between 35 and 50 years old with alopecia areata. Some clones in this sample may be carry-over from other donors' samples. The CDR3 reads CASSPGTGGFTDTQYF. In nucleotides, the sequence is TGTGCCAGCAGCCCGGGGACAGGTGGTTTCACAGATACGCAGTATTTT.